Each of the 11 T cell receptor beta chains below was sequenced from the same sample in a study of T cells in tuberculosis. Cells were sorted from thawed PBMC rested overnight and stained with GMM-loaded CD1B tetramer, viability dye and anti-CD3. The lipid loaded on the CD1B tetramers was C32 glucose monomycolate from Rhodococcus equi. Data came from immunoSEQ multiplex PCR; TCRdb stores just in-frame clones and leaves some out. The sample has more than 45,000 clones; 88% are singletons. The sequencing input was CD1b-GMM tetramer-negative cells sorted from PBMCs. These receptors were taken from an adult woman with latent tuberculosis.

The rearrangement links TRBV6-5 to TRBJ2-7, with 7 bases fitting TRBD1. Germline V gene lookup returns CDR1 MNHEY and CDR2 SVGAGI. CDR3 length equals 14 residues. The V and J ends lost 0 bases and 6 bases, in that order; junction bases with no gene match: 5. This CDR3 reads CASSYSTGRTEQYF. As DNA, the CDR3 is TGTGCCAGCAGTTACTCGACAGGGAGAACCGAGCAGTACTTC.

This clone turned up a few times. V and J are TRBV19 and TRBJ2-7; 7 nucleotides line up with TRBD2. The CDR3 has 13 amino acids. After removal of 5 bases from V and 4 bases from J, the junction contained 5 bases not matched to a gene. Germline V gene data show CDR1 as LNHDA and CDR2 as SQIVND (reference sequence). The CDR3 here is CASSRGEDYEQYF. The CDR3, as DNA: TGTGCCAGTAGTCGGGGGGAAGATTACGAGCAGTACTTC.

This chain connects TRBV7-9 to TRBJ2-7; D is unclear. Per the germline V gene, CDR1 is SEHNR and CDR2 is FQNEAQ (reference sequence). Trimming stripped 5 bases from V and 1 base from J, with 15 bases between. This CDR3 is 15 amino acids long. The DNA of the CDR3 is TGTGCCAGCAGCCTACTATCAGAAACTTCCTACGAGCAGTACTTC. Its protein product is CASSLLSETSYEQYF.

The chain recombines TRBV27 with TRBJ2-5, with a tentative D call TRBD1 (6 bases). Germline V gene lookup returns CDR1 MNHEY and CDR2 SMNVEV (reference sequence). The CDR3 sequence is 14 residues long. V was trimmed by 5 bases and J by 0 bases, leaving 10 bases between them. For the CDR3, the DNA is TGTGCCAGCAGTAACCGGGACAACCAAGAGACCCAGTACTTC. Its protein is CASSNRDNQETQYF.

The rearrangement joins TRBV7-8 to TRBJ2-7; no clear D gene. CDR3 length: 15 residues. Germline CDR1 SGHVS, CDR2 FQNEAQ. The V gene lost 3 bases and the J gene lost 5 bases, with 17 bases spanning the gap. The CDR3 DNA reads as TGTGCCAGCAGCTTTACCAGAGATCCTAGGAACGAGCAGTACTTC. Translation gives CASSFTRDPRNEQYF.

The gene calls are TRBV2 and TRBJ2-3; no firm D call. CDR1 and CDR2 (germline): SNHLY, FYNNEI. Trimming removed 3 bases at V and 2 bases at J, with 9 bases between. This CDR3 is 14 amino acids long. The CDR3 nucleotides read TGTGCCAGCAGTGAGTTGCAGGACACAGATACGCAGTATTTT. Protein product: CASSELQDTDTQYF.

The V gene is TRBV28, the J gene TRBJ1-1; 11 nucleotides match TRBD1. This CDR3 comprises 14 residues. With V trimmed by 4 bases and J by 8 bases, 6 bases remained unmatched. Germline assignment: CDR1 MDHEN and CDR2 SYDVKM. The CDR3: CASSSPGQGEEAFF. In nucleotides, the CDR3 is TGTGCCAGCAGTTCGCCGGGACAGGGGGAAGAAGCTTTCTTT.

CDR3 residues: CASSLGRSYEQYF. In nucleotides, the CDR3 is TGTGCCAGCAGTTTGGGCAGATCCTACGAGCAGTACTTC. The V call is TRBV28, the J call TRBJ2-7; D is ambiguous. Germline CDR1 MDHEN, CDR2 SYDVKM. The CDR3 consists of 13 residues. V shed 3 bases and J shed 1 base, with 7 bases lying between them.

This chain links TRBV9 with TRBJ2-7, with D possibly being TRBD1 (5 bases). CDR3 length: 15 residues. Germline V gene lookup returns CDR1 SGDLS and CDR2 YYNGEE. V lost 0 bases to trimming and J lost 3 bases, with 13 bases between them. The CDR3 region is CASSVGPRVGYEQYF. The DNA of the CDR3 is TGTGCCAGCAGCGTAGGGCCCAGGGTCGGCTACGAGCAGTACTTC.

CDR3 in amino acids: CASSSLAGEYTTQYF. As DNA, the CDR3 is TGTGCCAGCAGTTCACTAGCGGGAGAGTATACGACCCAGTACTTC. The chain combines TRBV28 with TRBJ2-5, with TRBD2 matching over 11 bases. The CDR3 extends over 15 amino acids. Losses at the gene ends were 4 bases for V and 7 bases for J; bases not matched to a gene: 8. Germline V gene lookup returns CDR1 MDHEN and CDR2 SYDVKM.

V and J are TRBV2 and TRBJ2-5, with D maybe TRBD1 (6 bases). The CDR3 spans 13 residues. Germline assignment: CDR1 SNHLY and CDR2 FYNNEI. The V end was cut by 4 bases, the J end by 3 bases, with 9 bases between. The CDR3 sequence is CASSGGLKETQYF. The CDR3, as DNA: TGTGCCAGCAGTGGGGGGCTAAAAGAGACCCAGTACTTC.